This T cell receptor (beta chain) was observed in a study of blood T cells in healthy people across ages. Study-wide results and caveats: Diversity was higher, and naive CD4+ cells more numerous, in long-lived donors than in aged donors.

Points on this clonotype: Its specificity is unknown.

V lost 8 bases and J 4 bases, leaving 19 bases between the germline ends. Germline values: CDR1 DFQATT, CDR2 SNEGSKA (reference sequence). The CDR3 runs 14 residues. Then a second PCR, running about 6 to 12 cycles, was carried out with a sample-barcoded 5' primer and a J-beta primer mix. A 12-random-nucleotide template-switch adaptor tagged each cDNA molecule. Per-sample output comprised a minimum of 2.5 million paired-end reads containing CDR3. One entry per CDR3 protein results from TCRdb running MiXCR on the 5' RACE reads. The data contain over 1,500,000 distinct CDR3 sequences, 49% of them singletons. The donors, healthy Caucasians from Russia, were aged roughly 6 to 100.

The sequenced sample was blood. The rearrangement links TRBV20-1 to TRBJ2-3; TRBD1 might be the D (6 bases). The sequence was obtained from a woman in her thirties or forties in good health. The CDR3: CSSSRGPSPDTQYF. CDR3 DNA sequence: TGCAGTTCCTCCAGGGGTCCATCTCCAGATACGCAGTATTTT.